This entry features one T cell receptor beta chain sequence. As yet, its antigen is unknown. This specimen comes from a study of T cell responses to AZD1222 COVID-19 vaccine. Study findings and constraints: It was only a handful of AZD1222 recipients who were seropositive at baseline. Spike-specific TCR repertoires showed rising breadth and depth after two AZD1222 doses.

Generated by immunoSEQ multiplex PCR, the TCRdb table keeps only in-frame clones and is missing some. The profile shows 150,000 or so clones, approximately 92% of them singletons. Trimming removed 7 bases from V and 0 bases from J, with 12 bases in between. Germline CDR1 SEHNR, CDR2 FQNEAQ (reference sequence). The CDR3 is 14 residues long. The chain combines TRBV7-9 with TRBJ1-2; D uncertain. This sequence originates from an adult in good health. This specimen consisted of peripheral blood, obtained on day 0 of AZD1222 vaccination. The CDR3 bases are TGTGCCAGCACGCCGTCCGCTTCTAACTATGGCTACACCTTC. This codes for CASTPSASNYGYTF.